Listed below are T cell receptor beta chains from one sample, sequenced in a study of T-cell reconstitution after alpha-beta-depleted transplantation in children. TCRdb reanalysed the PCR reads using MiXCR and keeps one entry per CDR3 protein. The sample yields about 90,000 distinct CDR3 sequences, 15% seen once. The input for sequencing was PBMCs, mostly from graft donor cells, taken 180 days after TCRalphabeta/CD19-depleted stem cell transplant. These receptors all come from a male patient under 10 years old who had a stem cell transplant for acute lymphoblastic leukemia, so the T cells may come from the graft donor. The CDR3 runs from the conserved cysteine through the conserved F or W. D genes are given only for firm matches.

CDR3: CASSQSYEQFF
V: TRBV11-2
D: -
J: TRBJ2-1
length: 11

CDR3: CSARTTLVLAKNIQYF
V: TRBV20-1
D: -
J: TRBJ2-4
length: 16

CDR3: CASSTIQGKLFGHNEQFF
V: TRBV11-2
D: -
J: TRBJ2-1
length: 18

CDR3: CSARGRGPPGELFF
V: TRBV20-1
D: TRBD1
J: TRBJ2-2
length: 14

CDR3: CASSPFTGTGRPEAFF
V: TRBV7-6
D: TRBD1
J: TRBJ1-1
length: 16

CDR3: CASSARLAGGYNEQFF
V: TRBV5-1
D: TRBD2
J: TRBJ2-1
length: 16

CDR3: CSARGSGGGEQFF
V: TRBV20-1
D: -
J: TRBJ2-1
length: 13

CDR3: CASSLAVDSPLHF
V: TRBV5-6
D: -
J: TRBJ1-6
length: 13

CDR3: CASSSAIFEGGTGELFF
V: TRBV7-2
D: -
J: TRBJ2-2
length: 17

CDR3: CASSAERGITDTQYF
V: TRBV7-2
D: TRBD2
J: TRBJ2-3
length: 15